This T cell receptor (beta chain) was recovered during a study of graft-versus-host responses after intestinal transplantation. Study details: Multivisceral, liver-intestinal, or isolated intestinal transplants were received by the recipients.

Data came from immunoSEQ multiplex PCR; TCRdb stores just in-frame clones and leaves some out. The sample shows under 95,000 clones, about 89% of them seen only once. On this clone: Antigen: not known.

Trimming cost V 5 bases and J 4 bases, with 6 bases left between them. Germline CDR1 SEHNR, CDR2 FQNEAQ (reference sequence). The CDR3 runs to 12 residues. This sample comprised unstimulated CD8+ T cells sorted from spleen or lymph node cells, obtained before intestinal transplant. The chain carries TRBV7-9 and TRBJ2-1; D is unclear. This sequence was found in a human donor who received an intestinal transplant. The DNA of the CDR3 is TGTGCCAGCAGCCCAACTTACAATGAGCAGTTCTTC. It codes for CASSPTYNEQFF.